Shown below are 8 T cell receptor beta chains from a single sample sequenced in a study of T cell repertoires in cytomegalovirus infection. Via MiXCR, TCRdb re-called the reads, giving one row per CDR3 protein. The sample comprises approximately 910,000 distinct CDR3 sequences, approximately 33% of which are singletons, and roughly an eighth rests with the top ten. Their antigen targets remain unknown. The sequences come from cultured CD8+ T cells from PBMCs, collected from culture after CMV antigen stimulation. These receptor sequences come from a human donor in good health (CMV status not recorded). Some clones in this sample may be carry-over from other donors' samples.

The J gene is TRBJ1-2, the V gene TRBV7-9, with D possibly being TRBD1 (6 bases). Per the germline V gene, CDR1 is SEHNR and CDR2 is FQNEAQ (reference sequence). The CDR3 extends over 15 amino acids. V was trimmed by 4 bases and J by 5 bases, leaving 17 bases between them. In DNA, the CDR3 is TGTGCCAGCAGCTCACCAGGACAGTGGGTGTATGGCTACACCTTC. Its translation is CASSSPGQWVYGYTF.

The chain combines TRBV28 with TRBJ1-4; weak D call: TRBD1 (6 bases). CDR1 and CDR2 (germline): MDHEN, SYDVKM. The CDR3 is 14 amino acids. V lost 0 bases and J lost 5, with 7 bases in between. The CDR3 DNA sequence: TGTGCCAGCAGTTTATGGGGGGCGAATGAAAAACTGTTTTTT. Translation: CASSLWGANEKLFF.

A note on this clonotype: The junction and the germline gene differ at one end; a read error may be behind it. This sequence joins TRBV11-2 and TRBJ1-3; 7 nucleotides align to TRBD1. The CDR3 spans 16 residues. CDR1 is SGHAT, CDR2 FQNNGV, per germline. This CDR3 is CVSSRWDRTSGNTIYF. The CDR3 DNA follows: TGTGTCAGCAGCCGATGGGACAGAACCTCTGGAAACACCATATATTTT.

The CDR3 coding sequence is TGTGCCAGCAGCCCAGGGGCTCCCGGGAACTATGGCTACACCTTC. Translation: CASSPGAPGNYGYTF. V gene TRBV6-5 combines with J gene TRBJ1-2, with D possibly matching TRBD1 (6 bases). Trimming left V 6 bases short and J 2 bases short, with 16 bases between. The CDR3 runs 15 residues. From germline, CDR1 is MNHEY and CDR2 SVGAGI.

V gene TRBV27 combines with J gene TRBJ1-5; 7 bases line up with TRBD1. CDR3 length: 14 amino acids. The germline CDR1 and CDR2 sequences are MNHEY and SMNVEV (reference sequence). The V gene end was trimmed by 7 bases and the J gene end by 7 bases; junction bases not matched to a gene: 10. The CDR3 here is CASKDGAGGQPQHF. DNA of the CDR3: TGTGCCAGCAAGGACGGGGCAGGGGGGCAGCCCCAGCATTTT.

This clonotype occurred a few times. The chain is built from TRBV20-1 and TRBJ1-1, with no clear D. Deletions cut 0 bases from V and 1 base from J, with 12 bases between. The CDR3 totals 15 residues. CDR1 and CDR2 (germline): DFQATT, SNEGSKA (reference sequence). The CDR3 DNA reads TGCAGTGCTAGAGATTTTCAGGAGAGGAACACTGAAGCTTTCTTT. This encodes CSARDFQERNTEAFF.

The J gene is TRBJ2-7, the V gene TRBV6-2 or TRBV6-3; D is uncertain. The CDR3 has 16 amino acids. The germline V gene encodes CDR1 MNHEY and CDR2 SVGEGT. With 0 bases removed from V and 6 bases from J, the gap between germline ends came to 18 bases. CDR3 region: CASSYSITALTTEQYV. CDR3 nucleotides: TGTGCCAGCAGTTACTCGATAACAGCCCTGACGACCGAGCAGTACGTC.

The rearrangement uses TRBV7-6 and TRBJ2-7; a possible D gene is TRBD2 (6 bases). This CDR3 is 16 amino acids long. With 0 bases removed from V and 1 base from J, the gap between germline ends came to 13 bases. Germline assignment: CDR1 SGHVS and CDR2 FNYEAQ. The CDR3 reads CASSLAGGKRSYEQYF. The CDR3 DNA sequence: TGTGCCAGCAGCTTAGCGGGGGGTAAGCGATCCTACGAGCAGTACTTC.